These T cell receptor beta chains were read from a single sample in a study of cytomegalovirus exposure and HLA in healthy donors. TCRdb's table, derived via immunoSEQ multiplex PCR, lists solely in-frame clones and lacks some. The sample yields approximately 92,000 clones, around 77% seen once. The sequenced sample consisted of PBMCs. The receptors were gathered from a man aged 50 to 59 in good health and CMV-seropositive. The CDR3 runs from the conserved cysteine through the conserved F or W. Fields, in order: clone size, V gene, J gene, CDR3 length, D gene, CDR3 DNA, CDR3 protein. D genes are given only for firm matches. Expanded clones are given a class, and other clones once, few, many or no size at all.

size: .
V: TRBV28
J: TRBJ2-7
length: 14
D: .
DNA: TGTGCCAGCAGCCCCGAAGGACACACCTACGAGCAGTACTTC
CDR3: CASSPEGHTYEQYF

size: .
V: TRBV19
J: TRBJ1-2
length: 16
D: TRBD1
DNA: TGTGCCAGTAGTTACTCAGGGGGCGAGCGGCTATTCGGCTACACCTTC
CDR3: CASSYSGGERLFGYTF

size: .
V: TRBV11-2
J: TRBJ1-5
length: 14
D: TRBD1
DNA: TGTGCCAGCAGCCCAGACAGGGTCAATCAGCCCCAGCATTTT
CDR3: CASSPDRVNQPQHF

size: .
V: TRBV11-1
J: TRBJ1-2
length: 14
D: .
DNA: TGTGCCAGCCACACACGCACAGGGCCTGCTGGCTACACCTTC
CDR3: CASHTRTGPAGYTF

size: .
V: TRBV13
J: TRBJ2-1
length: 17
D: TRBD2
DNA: TGTGCCAGCAGCTTATCGGGACTAGCGGCCCCCTACAATGAGCAGTTCTTC
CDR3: CASSLSGLAAPYNEQFF

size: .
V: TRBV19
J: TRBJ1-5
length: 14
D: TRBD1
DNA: TGTGCCAGTAGTCCAGGACAGGGGGATCAGCCCCAGAATTTT
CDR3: CASSPGQGDQPQNF

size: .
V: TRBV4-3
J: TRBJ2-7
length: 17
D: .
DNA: TGCGCCAGCAGCCAAGATTGGAGCGGAGGGACAGTCTACGAGCAGTACTTC
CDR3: CASSQDWSGGTVYEQYF

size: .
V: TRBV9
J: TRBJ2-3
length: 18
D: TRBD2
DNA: TGTGCCAGCAGCGTAGCCGCTAGCGGGGGCCGTGTGACAGATACGCAGTATTTT
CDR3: CASSVAASGGRVTDTQYF

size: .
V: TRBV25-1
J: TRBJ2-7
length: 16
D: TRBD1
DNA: TGTGCCAGCGGGGGGGGGTCGGGGACAGGGGTCTTCGAGCAGTACTTC
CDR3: CASGGGSGTGVFEQYF

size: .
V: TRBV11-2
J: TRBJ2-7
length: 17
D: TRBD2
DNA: TGTGCCAGCAGCTCAGGACTAAGCGGGGGGGAATTTGGAGAGCAGTACTTC
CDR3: CASSSGLSGGEFGEQYF

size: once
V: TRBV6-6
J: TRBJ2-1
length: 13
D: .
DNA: TGTGCCAGCAGTTCCGGGACCTACAATGAGCAGTTCTTC
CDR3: CASSSGTYNEQFF

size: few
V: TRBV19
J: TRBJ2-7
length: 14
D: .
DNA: TGTGCCAGTAGTGAGACTGGAATTAAATACGAGCAGTACTTC
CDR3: CASSETGIKYEQYF

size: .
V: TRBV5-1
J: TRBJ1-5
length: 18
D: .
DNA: TGCGCCAGCAGCTTGCGCCCGACCGGACAAAATAGCAATCAGCCCCAGCATTTT
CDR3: CASSLRPTGQNSNQPQHF

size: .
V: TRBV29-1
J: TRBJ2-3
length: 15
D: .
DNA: TGCAGCGTTGAACCTCATGGTACTTTCACAGATACGCAGTATTTT
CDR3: CSVEPHGTFTDTQYF

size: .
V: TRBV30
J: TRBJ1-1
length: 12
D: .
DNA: TGTGCCGGAAGGGGTACGAACACTGAAGCTTTCTTT
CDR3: CAGRGTNTEAFF

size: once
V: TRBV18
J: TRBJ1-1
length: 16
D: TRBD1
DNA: TGTGCCAGCTCACCGAGCCTCCACGACAGGGCCACTGAAGCTTTCTTT
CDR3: CASSPSLHDRATEAFF

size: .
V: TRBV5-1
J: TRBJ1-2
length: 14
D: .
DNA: TGCGCCAGCAGCTTGAATTCGGGGGGGGATGGCTACACCTTC
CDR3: CASSLNSGGDGYTF

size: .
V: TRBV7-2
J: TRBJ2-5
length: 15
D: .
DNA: TGTGCCAGCAGCTCAAACCCCCAGTACCAAGAGACCCAGTACTTC
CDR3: CASSSNPQYQETQYF

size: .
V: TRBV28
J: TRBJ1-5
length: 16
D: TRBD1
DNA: TGTGCCAGCAGTTCCCCACAGGGGGCCGGCAATCAGCCCCAGCATTTT
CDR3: CASSSPQGAGNQPQHF

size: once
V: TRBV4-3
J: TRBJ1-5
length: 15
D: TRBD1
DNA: TGCGCCAGCAGCCAAGATTGGACAGGGGCTCAGCCCCAGCATTTT
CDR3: CASSQDWTGAQPQHF

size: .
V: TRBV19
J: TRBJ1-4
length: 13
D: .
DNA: TGTGCCAGTTCGGAGGGAGGGAATGAAAAACTGTTTTTT
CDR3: CASSEGGNEKLFF

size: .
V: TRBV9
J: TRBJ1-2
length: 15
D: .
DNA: TGTGCCAGCAGCGGACCCCCGGGACAACTCCATGGCTACACCTTC
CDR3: CASSGPPGQLHGYTF

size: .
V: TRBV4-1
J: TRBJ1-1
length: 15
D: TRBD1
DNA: TGCGCCAGCAGCCAAGGCGACAGGGTTGACACTGAAGCTTTCTTT
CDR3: CASSQGDRVDTEAFF

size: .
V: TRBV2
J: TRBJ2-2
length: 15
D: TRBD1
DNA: TGTGCCAGCAGTGGACGGACAGGGAACACCGGGGAGCTGTTTTTT
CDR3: CASSGRTGNTGELFF

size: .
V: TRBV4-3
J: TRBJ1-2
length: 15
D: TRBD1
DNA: TGCGCCAGCAGCCAAGATGAGGGGGCGGCCTATGGCTACACCTTC
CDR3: CASSQDEGAAYGYTF

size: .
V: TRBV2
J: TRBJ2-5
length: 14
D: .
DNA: TGTGCCAGCAAAGAGGCGGGGTGGGAGGAGACCCAGTACTTC
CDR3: CASKEAGWEETQYF

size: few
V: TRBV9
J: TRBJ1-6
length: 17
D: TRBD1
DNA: TGTGCCAGCAGCGCTGGGACAGGGTCTTCCTATAATTCACCCCTCCACTTT
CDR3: CASSAGTGSSYNSPLHF

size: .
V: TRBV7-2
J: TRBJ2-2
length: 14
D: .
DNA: TGTGCCAGCAGCCCCCCGGGGTACACCGGGAAGCTGTTTTTT
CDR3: CASSPPGYTGKLFF

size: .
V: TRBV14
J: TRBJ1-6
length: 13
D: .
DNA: TGTGCCAGCAGCCAAGATCTTCAGGGACCCCTCCACTTT
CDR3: CASSQDLQGPLHF

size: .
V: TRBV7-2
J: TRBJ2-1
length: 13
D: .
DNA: TGTGCCAGCAGCTCGAACAGGGTCAATGAGCAGTTCTTC
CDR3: CASSSNRVNEQFF

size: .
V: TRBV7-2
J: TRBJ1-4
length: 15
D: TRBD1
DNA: TGTGCCAGCAGCTTCAACAGGGGAACTAATGAAAAACTGTTTTTT
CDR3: CASSFNRGTNEKLFF

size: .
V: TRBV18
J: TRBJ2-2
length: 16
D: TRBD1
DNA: TGTGCCAGCTCACCATTTGTGGCAGGGGGCACCGGGGAGCTGTTTTTT
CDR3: CASSPFVAGGTGELFF

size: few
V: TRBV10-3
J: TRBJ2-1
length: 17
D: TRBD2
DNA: TGTGCCATCAGTGAGTCACCCGAAGCGGGGGGCTACAATGAGCAGTTCTTC
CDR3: CAISESPEAGGYNEQFF

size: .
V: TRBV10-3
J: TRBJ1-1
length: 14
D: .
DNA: TGTGCCATCAGGGCAAGCGAGGTGAACACTGAAGCTTTCTTT
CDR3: CAIRASEVNTEAFF

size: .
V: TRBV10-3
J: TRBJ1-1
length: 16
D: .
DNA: TGTGCCATCAGTGAGTCGACGTTAGGGGCAGGCACTGAAGCTTTCTTT
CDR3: CAISESTLGAGTEAFF

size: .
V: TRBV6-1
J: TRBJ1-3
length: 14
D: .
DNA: TGTGCCAGCACGGGGGGGATCGGAGGAAACACCATATATTTT
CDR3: CASTGGIGGNTIYF

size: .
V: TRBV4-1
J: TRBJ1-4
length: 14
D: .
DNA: TGCGCCAGCAGCCTCGATGGTCGGGGAGAAAAACTGTTTTTT
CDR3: CASSLDGRGEKLFF

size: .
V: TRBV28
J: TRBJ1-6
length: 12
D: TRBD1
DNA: TGTGCCAGCAGAGCGACAGGGACGCTCCTCCACTTT
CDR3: CASRATGTLLHF

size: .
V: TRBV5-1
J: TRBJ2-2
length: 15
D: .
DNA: TGCGCCAGCAGCTCCGGGACAACGAACACCGGGGAGCTGTTTTTT
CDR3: CASSSGTTNTGELFF

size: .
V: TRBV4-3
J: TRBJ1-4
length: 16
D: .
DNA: TGCGCCAGCAGCCAAGATCTTGGGGGGGCTGGTGAAAAACTGTTTTTT
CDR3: CASSQDLGGAGEKLFF

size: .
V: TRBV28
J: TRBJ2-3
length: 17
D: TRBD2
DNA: TGTGCCAGCAGTAACATAATCGGGACTAAGAGCACAGATACGCAGTATTTT
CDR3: CASSNIIGTKSTDTQYF

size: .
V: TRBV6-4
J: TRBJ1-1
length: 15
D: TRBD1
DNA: TGTGCCAGCAGGGAGACAGGGGGCCAGAACACTGAAGCTTTCTTT
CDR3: CASRETGGQNTEAFF

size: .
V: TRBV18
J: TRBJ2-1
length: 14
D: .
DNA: TGTGCCAGCTCACCACCCGCAGGAAAGGGGGAGCAGTTCTTC
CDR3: CASSPPAGKGEQFF

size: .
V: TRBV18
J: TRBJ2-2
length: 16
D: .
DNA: TGTGCCAGCTCACCAAGTCAGCGAACGAACACCGGGGAGCTGTTTTTT
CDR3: CASSPSQRTNTGELFF

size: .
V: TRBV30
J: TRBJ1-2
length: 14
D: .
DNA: TGTGCCTGGAGTCACACAGGCGTCCTTCGTGGCTACACCTTC
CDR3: CAWSHTGVLRGYTF

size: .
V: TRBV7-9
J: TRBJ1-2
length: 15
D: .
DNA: TGTGCCAGCAGCTTGCCCAAATCTTCAGGCTATGGCTACACCTTC
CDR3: CASSLPKSSGYGYTF

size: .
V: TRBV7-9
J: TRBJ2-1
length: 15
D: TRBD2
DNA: TGTGCCAGCATCACCTCCGGGACTAGAAACAATGAGCAGTTCTTC
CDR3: CASITSGTRNNEQFF

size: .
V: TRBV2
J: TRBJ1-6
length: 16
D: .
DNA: TGTGCCAGCAGTTACGACAGAGGCGGCCAGGGGACACCCCTCCACTTT
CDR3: CASSYDRGGQGTPLHF

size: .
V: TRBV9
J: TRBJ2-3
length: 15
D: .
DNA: TGTGCCAGCAGCACAGATGGTACCGTCACAGATACGCAGTATTTT
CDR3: CASSTDGTVTDTQYF

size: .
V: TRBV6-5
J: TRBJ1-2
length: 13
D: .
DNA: TGTGCCAGCAGGGTGGGAGGGGCCTATGGCTACACCTTC
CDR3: CASRVGGAYGYTF

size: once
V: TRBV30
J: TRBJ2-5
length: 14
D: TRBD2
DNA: TGTGCCTGGAGTGTAACGGGGGGGAGGGAGACCCAGTACTTC
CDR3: CAWSVTGGRETQYF

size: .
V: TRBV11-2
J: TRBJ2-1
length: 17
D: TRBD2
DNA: TGTGCCAGCAGCTTAGTCAAGCGGGGGGGTCGGGTAAATGAGCAGTTCTTC
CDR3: CASSLVKRGGRVNEQFF

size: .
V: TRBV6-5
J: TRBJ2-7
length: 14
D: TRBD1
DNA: TGTGCCAGCAGCCGACAGGGGGCGATTGACGAGCAGTACTTC
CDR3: CASSRQGAIDEQYF

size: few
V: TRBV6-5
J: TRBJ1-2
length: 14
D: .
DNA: TGTGCCAGGACTTTTTGCGGGCGGCTCGGCGGCTACACCTTC
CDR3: CARTFCGRLGGYTF

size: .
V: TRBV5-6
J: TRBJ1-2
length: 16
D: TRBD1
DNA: TGTGCCAGCAGCTCCTTCGAAGACAGGGGACGACATGGCTACACCTTC
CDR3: CASSSFEDRGRHGYTF

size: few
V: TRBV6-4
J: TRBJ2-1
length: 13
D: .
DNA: TGTGCCAGCAGTGTCGGATCCTCGGGTGAGCAGTTCTTC
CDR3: CASSVGSSGEQFF

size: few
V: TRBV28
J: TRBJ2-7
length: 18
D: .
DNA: TGTGCCAGCAGTTCCTCGGTGGCAGGGGTATTAATCTCCTACGAGCAGTACTTC
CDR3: CASSSSVAGVLISYEQYF

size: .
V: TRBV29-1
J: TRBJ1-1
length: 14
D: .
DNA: TGCAGCGTGGTTATACAGGGAAGTAGAACTGAAGCTTTCTTT
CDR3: CSVVIQGSRTEAFF

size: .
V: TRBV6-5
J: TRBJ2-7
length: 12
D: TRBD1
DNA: TGTGCCAGCAGTACAGGGGTCTACGAGCAGTACTTC
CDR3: CASSTGVYEQYF

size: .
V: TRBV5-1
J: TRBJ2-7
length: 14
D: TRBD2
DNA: TGCGCCAGCAGCTTGGAGGGAGGGCCGGGCGAGCAGTACTTC
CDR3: CASSLEGGPGEQYF